Listed below are T cell receptor beta chains from one sample, sequenced in a study of blood T cell repertoires in COVID-19. Produced via immunoSEQ multiplex PCR; TCRdb's table is partial and in-frame only. The sample lists about 37,000 clones; 80% to 90% were seen once. The sequencing sample was made of peripheral blood. The source of these receptors is a human donor in a cohort sampled during active COVID-19. CDR3s include the opening cysteine and the closing phenylalanine or tryptophan. D genes are given only for firm matches. Some rows mark clone size as missing; the rest say once, few, many or name a class of expanded clone.

v_call,j_call,clone_size,d_call,cdr3_aa,cdr3_nt
TRBV15,TRBJ2-7,.,.,CATSRAGGAYEQYF,TGTGCCACCAGCAGGGCCGGGGGTGCCTACGAGCAGTACTTC
TRBV7-2,TRBJ2-7,.,.,CASSSGQSYEQYF,TGTGCCAGCAGCTCGGGTCAGAGCTACGAGCAGTACTTC
TRBV9,TRBJ2-1,.,TRBD2,CASSVGGGAYNEQFF,TGTGCCAGCAGCGTAGGCGGGGGGGCTTACAATGAGCAGTTCTTC
TRBV28,TRBJ1-5,.,TRBD1,CASIEGADSNQPQHF,TGTGCCAGCATTGAGGGGGCGGACTCCAATCAGCCCCAGCATTTT
TRBV6-2/TRBV6-3,TRBJ2-1,once,TRBD2,CASSSSGSFNEQFF,TGTGCCAGCAGCTCTAGCGGGAGCTTCAATGAGCAGTTCTTC
TRBV11-3,TRBJ1-5,.,TRBD1,CASRERGRGNQPQHF,TGTGCCAGCAGGGAAAGGGGGCGCGGCAATCAGCCCCAGCATTTT
TRBV5-6,TRBJ2-1,.,TRBD2,CASSPIDLLASSYNEQFF,TGTGCCAGCAGCCCCATAGATCTACTAGCGTCTTCCTACAATGAGCAGTTCTTC
TRBV19,TRBJ1-3,.,TRBD1,CASRGQHSGNTIYF,TGTGCCAGTCGGGGACAGCACTCTGGAAACACCATATATTTT
TRBV25-1,TRBJ2-1,.,.,CASSRLRGEQFF,TGTGCCAGCTCCAGACTGCGCGGTGAGCAGTTCTTC
TRBV13,TRBJ1-1,.,TRBD1,CASSQQGAGGEAFF,TGTGCCAGCAGCCAACAGGGGGCAGGGGGTGAAGCTTTCTTT
TRBV19,TRBJ1-5,.,.,CASSIAQGTGSNQPQHF,TGTGCCAGTAGTATAGCCCAGGGCACCGGTAGCAATCAGCCCCAGCATTTT
TRBV5-1,TRBJ2-5,.,.,CASSLRGQETQYF,TGCGCCAGCAGCTTGAGGGGGCAAGAGACCCAGTACTTC
TRBV7-2,TRBJ1-2,once,.,CASSLVLPGGYGYTF,TGTGCCAGCAGCTTAGTTCTCCCCGGGGGGTATGGCTACACCTTC
TRBV30,TRBJ2-7,.,TRBD1,CAVGDSPYEQYF,TGTGCCGTGGGGGACAGCCCCTACGAGCAGTACTTC
TRBV5-4,TRBJ2-5,.,.,CASSLGLEETQYF,TGTGCCAGCAGCTTGGGACTAGAAGAGACCCAGTACTTC
TRBV6-2/TRBV6-3,TRBJ1-5,.,.,CASSYSDPRTPVSHQPQHF,TGTGCCAGCAGTTACTCAGATCCCAGGACTCCCGTGAGCCATCAGCCCCAGCATTTT
TRBV28,TRBJ2-2,.,.,CASSPRNLMNTGELFF,TGTGCCAGCAGTCCTAGGAACTTGATGAACACCGGGGAGCTGTTTTTT
TRBV6-6,TRBJ1-1,.,TRBD1,CASSPRQGGLNTEAFF,TGTGCCAGCAGTCCCCGACAGGGCGGTTTGAACACTGAAGCTTTCTTT
TRBV27,TRBJ2-7,.,.,CASSSFARGSYEQYF,TGTGCCAGCAGTTCCTTTGCGCGGGGCTCCTACGAGCAGTACTTC
TRBV28,TRBJ1-3,.,.,CASTTTGSSGNTIYF,TGTGCCAGCACAACGACGGGTAGCTCTGGAAACACCATATATTTT
TRBV19,TRBJ1-2,few,.,CASRKGTRRGYTF,TGTGCCAGTAGGAAAGGGACACGCCGAGGCTACACCTTC
TRBV2,TRBJ1-3,.,.,CASSAGGGGNTIYF,TGTGCCAGCAGTGCGGGGGGAGGTGGAAACACCATATATTTT
TRBV6-1,TRBJ1-6,.,TRBD1,CASSERDRVHNSPLHF,TGTGCCAGCAGTGAAAGGGACAGGGTCCATAATTCACCCCTCCACTTT
TRBV29-1,TRBJ2-3,.,.,CSVGASRPTDTQYF,TGCAGCGTTGGCGCTAGTCGCCCCACAGATACGCAGTATTTT
TRBV5-6,TRBJ1-6,.,TRBD1,CASSLNRDRRYNSPLHF,TGTGCCAGCAGCTTGAACAGGGACAGACGCTATAATTCACCCCTCCACTTT
TRBV30,TRBJ2-7,.,.,CAWDTPRIGRYEQYF,TGTGCCTGGGATACCCCGCGGATAGGGAGATACGAGCAGTACTTC
TRBV28,TRBJ2-5,.,.,CASSATGVQGGTQYF,TGTGCCAGCAGCGCAACAGGGGTCCAGGGGGGGACCCAGTACTTC
TRBV6-2/TRBV6-3,TRBJ1-1,.,TRBD1,CASSYSRGQGEAFF,TGTGCCAGCAGTTACTCGAGGGGACAGGGTGAAGCTTTCTTT
TRBV24-1,TRBJ1-1,.,TRBD1,CATSDYRGAEAFF,TGTGCCACCAGTGACTACAGGGGAGCTGAAGCTTTCTTT
TRBV30,TRBJ1-5,.,.,CAWSVGQLDQPQHF,TGTGCCTGGAGTGTAGGACAGTTGGATCAGCCCCAGCATTTT
TRBV5-1,TRBJ2-5,.,.,CASSLFRGETQYF,TGCGCCAGCAGCTTGTTTAGGGGAGAGACCCAGTACTTC
TRBV21-1,TRBJ1-6,.,.,CASSHRLGHYNSPLHF,TGTGCCAGCAGCCATAGGTTGGGACACTATAATTCACCCCTCCACTTT
TRBV27,TRBJ2-1,.,TRBD2,CASCRRGARLAGVVYEQFF,TGTGCCAGCTGTCGTAGGGGGGCGCGACTAGCGGGAGTTGTTTATGAGCAGTTCTTC
TRBV19,TRBJ1-5,.,TRBD1,CASDRAYSNQPQHF,TGTGCCAGCGACAGGGCGTATAGCAATCAGCCCCAGCATTTT
TRBV19,TRBJ2-4,.,TRBD2,CASSILGTNQNIQYF,TGTGCCAGTAGTATTTTAGGGACTAACCAGAACATTCAGTACTTC